The 20 T cell receptor beta chains listed next were all sequenced from one sample in a study of cytomegalovirus exposure and HLA in healthy donors. The PCR had 60 Vbeta and 13 Jbeta primers. Data came from immunoSEQ multiplex PCR; TCRdb stores just in-frame clones and leaves some out. Of about 130,000 clones in the sample, around 73% were seen once. The specimen sequenced was PBMCs. The source of these receptors is a man aged 25 to 40 in good health and CMV-seropositive.

This clone was picked up a small number of times. The chain combines TRBV14 with TRBJ1-3, with D hard to call. Germline lookup yields CDR1 SGHDN and CDR2 FVKESK. The CDR3 is made up of 16 amino acids. Trimming shortened V by 0 bases and J by 4 bases, and 13 bases separated the two germline ends. The CDR3 region has the DNA TGTGCCAGCAGCCAAGAACCGGGGTACGCGGGAAACACCATATATTTT. Residues: CASSQEPGYAGNTIYF.

This chain joins TRBV27 and TRBJ1-5; tentatively, D is TRBD1 (6 bases). V was trimmed by 4 bases and J by 5 bases, leaving 9 bases between them. This CDR3 contains 13 residues. Germline V CDR1 and CDR2: MNHEY, SMNVEV (reference sequence). The CDR3 DNA reads as TGTGCCAGCAGTTATAAGGGGGATCAGCCCCAGCATTTT. Translated: CASSYKGDQPQHF.

This chain joins TRBV6-5 and TRBJ1-2, with 9 bases that match TRBD1. This CDR3 has 13 residues. Germline V gene sequence: CDR1 MNHEY, CDR2 SVGAGI. The trim removed 6 bases at V and 1 base at J, leaving 0 bases unmatched. Written as DNA, the CDR3 is TGTGCCAGCAGGGGACAGGGTAACTATGGCTACACCTTC. Its protein product is CASRGQGNYGYTF.

V and J are TRBV7-8 and TRBJ2-1; 7 positions match TRBD2. CDR3 length equals 16 residues. V trimming: 1 base; J trimming: 3 bases; junction bases outside the gene matches: 6. Germline V gene sequence: CDR1 SGHVS, CDR2 FQNEAQ. The CDR3 sequence is CASSLGAGAFYNEQFF. CDR3 DNA sequence: TGTGCCAGCAGCTTAGGTGCGGGAGCCTTCTACAATGAGCAGTTCTTC.

This clone has a handful of counts. The rearrangement links TRBV15 to TRBJ2-5, with D perhaps TRBD2 (5 bases). Germline V gives CDR1 LNHNV, CDR2 YYDKDF (reference sequence). The CDR3 has 14 residues. V lost 1 base and J lost 2, with 8 bases in between. CDR3 sequence (DNA): TGTGCCACCAGCAGAGGGGGAGTTCAAGAGACCCAGTACTTC. It translates to CATSRGGVQETQYF.

This rearrangement joins TRBV28 to TRBJ2-1; 10 nucleotides agree with TRBD2. The germline V gene encodes CDR1 MDHEN and CDR2 SYDVKM. V shed 7 bases, J shed 0 bases, and the junction held 6 bases outside the gene matches. This CDR3 spans 16 amino acids. CDR3 in amino acids: CASIGTSASSYNEQFF. CDR3 coding DNA: TGTGCCAGCATCGGGACTAGCGCGAGCTCCTACAATGAGCAGTTCTTC.

The chain carries TRBV5-1 and TRBJ2-5, with a possible D match to TRBD1 (5 bases). The CDR3 spans 13 residues. V dropped 10 bases and J dropped 0 bases, with 13 bases sitting between them. Germline-derived CDR1 and CDR2 are SGHRS and YFSETQ. The CDR3 sequence: CASRLDNQETQYF. The CDR3 DNA reads TGCGCCTCCAGGTTGGACAACCAAGAGACCCAGTACTTC.

The chain has TRBV19 and TRBJ1-4, with D tentatively TRBD1 (6 bases). This CDR3 has 15 residues. Germline V gene lookup returns CDR1 LNHDA and CDR2 SQIVND (reference sequence). Trimming cost V 7 bases and J 0 bases, with 12 bases left between them. CDR3 sequence (DNA): TGTGCCAGTAAAAACCGGGACACAACTAATGAAAAACTGTTTTTT. Its protein is CASKNRDTTNEKLFF.

The chain is built from TRBV5-1 and TRBJ2-7; 10 bases line up with TRBD1. Germline CDR1 reads SGHRS; CDR2 reads YFSETQ. The J segment lost 3 bases and the V segment lost 7 bases, leaving 7 bases of the junction unmatched. The CDR3 contains 14 residues. CDR3 sequence reads: CASRSTGGLYEQYF. As DNA, the CDR3 is TGCGCCAGCCGATCGACAGGGGGCCTCTACGAGCAGTACTTC.

V gene TRBV5-1 combines with J gene TRBJ2-7; 10 nucleotides align to TRBD2. V lost 5 bases and J lost 1; bases outside the gene matches: 6. CDR3 length: 15 amino acids. CDR1 is SGHRS and CDR2 is YFSETQ in the germline V gene. CDR3 loop: CASSPGLAESYEQYF. CDR3 nucleotide sequence: TGCGCCAGCAGTCCTGGACTAGCGGAGTCCTACGAGCAGTACTTC.

The rearrangement uses TRBV7-2 and TRBJ2-1; TRBD2 aligns across 8 bases. This CDR3 region has 17 residues. The germline V gene has CDR1 SGHTA and CDR2 FQGNSA. V gave up 2 bases and J gave up 3 bases; unmatched junction bases: 9. CDR3 nucleotide sequence: TGTGCCAGCAGCTTACGTCGGGCGGGAGGCAGCTACAATGAGCAGTTCTTC. As protein: CASSLRRAGGSYNEQFF.

The chain has TRBV5-1 and TRBJ2-5; D gene uncertain. Germline V gene sequence: CDR1 SGHRS, CDR2 YFSETQ. The V end lost 3 bases, the J end lost 0 bases, and 21 bases lay between the germline ends. The CDR3 runs to 18 residues. CDR3 DNA sequence: TGCGCCAGCAGCTCTGGGTTTAGGCAGGCTTCGTACCAAGAGACCCAGTACTTC. It translates to CASSSGFRQASYQETQYF.

The chain is built from TRBV4-2 and TRBJ2-7; 7 positions agree with TRBD2. V was pared by 2 bases and J by 3 bases, with 1 base of the junction left unmatched. The CDR3 extends over 13 amino acids. Looked up from germline, CDR1 is LGHNA and CDR2 is YNFKEQ. CDR3 loop: CASSQREGYEQYF. DNA for the CDR3: TGTGCCAGCAGCCAAAGGGAGGGCTACGAGCAGTACTTC.

This sequence joins TRBV9 and TRBJ2-1, with TRBD2 identical over 13 bases. Germline CDR1 reads SGDLS; CDR2 reads YYNGEE. The junction had 11 bases not matched to a gene; V was cut back by 3 bases and J by 8 bases. The CDR3 loop spans 17 amino acids. CDR3 nucleotides: TGTGCCAGCAGCGAGACTAGCGGGGGGTTCTCCTATGATGAGCAGTTCTTC. This encodes CASSETSGGFSYDEQFF.

The rearrangement links TRBV5-5 to TRBJ2-7; D might be TRBD2 (6 bases). V was shortened by 0 bases and J by 5 bases, with 12 bases between the two germline ends. The CDR3 length is 14 residues. Germline V gene lookup returns CDR1 SGHKS and CDR2 YYEKEE (reference sequence). CDR3 residues: CASSLGSLANEQYF. The CDR3 nucleotides read TGTGCCAGCAGCTTGGGGTCACTAGCAAACGAGCAGTACTTC.

V usage is TRBV7-6 and J usage is TRBJ1-1, with D possibly TRBD1 on 5 matching bases. The CDR3 sequence is 16 residues long. Germline CDR1 reads SGHVS; CDR2 reads FNYEAQ. V was shortened by 2 bases and J by 0 bases, with 13 bases between the two germline ends. CDR3: CASSLRGGAMNTEAFF. The CDR3, as DNA: TGTGCCAGCAGCTTACGTGGTGGGGCCATGAACACTGAAGCTTTCTTT.

The gene calls are TRBV15 and TRBJ2-3; 7 bases are a match to TRBD2. The V gene end was trimmed by 5 bases and the J gene end by 0 bases; junction bases not matched to a gene: 5. CDR3 size: 15 residues. Germline lookup yields CDR1 LNHNV and CDR2 YYDKDF (reference sequence). CDR3 loop: CATSGGSGSTDTQYF. The CDR3 DNA is TGTGCCACCAGCGGCGGGAGTGGGAGCACAGATACGCAGTATTTT.

J is TRBJ1-4 and V is TRBV27; 7 positions agree with TRBD1. Germline-derived CDR1 and CDR2 are MNHEY and SMNVEV (reference sequence). The CDR3 consists of 15 residues. With V trimmed by 6 bases and J by 4 bases, 8 bases remained unmatched. CDR3 sequence: CASSTNRGSNEKLFF. The CDR3, as DNA: TGTGCCAGCAGCACTAACAGGGGAAGTAATGAAAAACTGTTTTTT.

The rearrangement links TRBV4-1 to TRBJ2-1; weak D call: TRBD2 (5 bases). CDR3 size: 13 residues. Trimming took off 4 bases at V and 7 bases at J, with 11 bases between the two ends. Germline lookup yields CDR1 MGHRA and CDR2 YSYEKL. The chain's CDR3 is CASSRGSENEQFF. CDR3 DNA: TGCGCCAGCAGCCGAGGGTCTGAGAATGAGCAGTTCTTC.

This chain uses TRBV5-4 with TRBJ1-2; TRBD1 matches at 8 bases. V gave up 2 bases and J gave up 3 bases; unmatched junction bases: 3. Germline CDR1 reads SGHNT; CDR2 reads YYREEE (reference sequence). This CDR3 comprises 14 residues. Here the CDR3 reads CASSFRGQDYGYTF. The CDR3 DNA reads TGTGCCAGCAGCTTCAGGGGGCAGGACTATGGCTACACCTTC.